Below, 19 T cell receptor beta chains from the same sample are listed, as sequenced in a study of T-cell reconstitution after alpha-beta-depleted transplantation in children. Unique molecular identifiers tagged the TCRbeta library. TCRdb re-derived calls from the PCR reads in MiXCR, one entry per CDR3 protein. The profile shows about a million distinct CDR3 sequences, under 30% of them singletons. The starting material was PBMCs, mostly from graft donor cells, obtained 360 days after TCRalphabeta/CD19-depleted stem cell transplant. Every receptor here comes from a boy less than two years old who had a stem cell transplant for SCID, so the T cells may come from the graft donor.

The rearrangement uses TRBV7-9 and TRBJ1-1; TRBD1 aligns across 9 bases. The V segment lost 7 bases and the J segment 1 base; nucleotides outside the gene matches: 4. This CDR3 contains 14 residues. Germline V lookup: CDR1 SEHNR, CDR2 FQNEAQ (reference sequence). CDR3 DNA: TGTGCCAGCATGGGGACAGGGTGGAACACTGAAGCTTTCTTT. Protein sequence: CASMGTGWNTEAFF. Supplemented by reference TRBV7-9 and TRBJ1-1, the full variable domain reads DTGVSQNPRHKITKRGQNVTFRCDPISEHNRLYWYRQTLGQGPEFLTYFQNEAQLEKSRLLSDRFSAERPKGSFSTLEIQRTEQGDSAMYLCASMGTGWNTEAFFGQGTRLTVV.

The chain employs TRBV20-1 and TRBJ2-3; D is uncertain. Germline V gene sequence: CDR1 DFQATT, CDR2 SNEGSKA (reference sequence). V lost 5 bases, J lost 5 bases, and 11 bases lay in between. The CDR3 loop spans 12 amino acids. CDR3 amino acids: CSAGDLLDTQYF. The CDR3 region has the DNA TGCAGTGCTGGGGATTTGTTAGATACGCAGTATTTT.

This CDR3 reads CASSYGPSGGNNEQFF. The CDR3 nucleotides read TGTGCCAGCAGTTACGGGCCCAGCGGGGGTAACAATGAGCAGTTCTTC. V gene TRBV6-5 combines with J gene TRBJ2-1, with 8 nucleotides matching TRBD2. CDR1 is MNHEY and CDR2 is SVGAGI in the germline V gene. The ends lost 2 bases at V and 5 bases at J; junction bases unmatched: 8. The CDR3 spans 16 residues.

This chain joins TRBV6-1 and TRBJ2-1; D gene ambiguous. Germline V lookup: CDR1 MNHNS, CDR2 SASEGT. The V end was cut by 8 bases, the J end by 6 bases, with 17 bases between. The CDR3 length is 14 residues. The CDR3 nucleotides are TGTGCCAGCGAGACACCCATCCATACCAATGAGCAGTTCTTC. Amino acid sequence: CASETPIHTNEQFF.

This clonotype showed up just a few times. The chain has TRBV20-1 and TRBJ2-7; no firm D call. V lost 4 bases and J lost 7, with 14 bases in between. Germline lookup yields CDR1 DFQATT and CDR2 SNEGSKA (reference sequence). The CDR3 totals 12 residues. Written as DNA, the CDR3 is TGCAGTGCTATGATGGACCTGGGGGAGCAGTACTTC. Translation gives CSAMMDLGEQYF.

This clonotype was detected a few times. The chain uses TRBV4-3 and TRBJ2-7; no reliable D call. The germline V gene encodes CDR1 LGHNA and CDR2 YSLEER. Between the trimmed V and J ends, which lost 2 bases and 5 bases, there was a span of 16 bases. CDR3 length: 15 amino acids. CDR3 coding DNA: TGCGCCAGCAGCCAACAGGTAGTACCTTACCACGAGCAGTACTTC. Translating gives CASSQQVVPYHEQYF.

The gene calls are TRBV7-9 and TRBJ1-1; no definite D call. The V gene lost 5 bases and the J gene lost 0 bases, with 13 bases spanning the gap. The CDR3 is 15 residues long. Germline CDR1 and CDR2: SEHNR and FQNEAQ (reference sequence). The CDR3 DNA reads TGTGCCAGCAGCCCAAGGACGCCCCTGAACACTGAAGCTTTCTTT. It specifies CASSPRTPLNTEAFF.

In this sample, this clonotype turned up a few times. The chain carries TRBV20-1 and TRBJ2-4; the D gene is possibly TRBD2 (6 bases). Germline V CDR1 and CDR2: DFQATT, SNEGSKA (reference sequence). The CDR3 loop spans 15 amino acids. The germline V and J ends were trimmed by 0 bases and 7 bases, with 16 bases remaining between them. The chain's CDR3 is CSARDQAHAGNIQYF. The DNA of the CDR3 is TGCAGTGCTAGAGACCAGGCCCACGCGGGGAACATTCAGTACTTC.

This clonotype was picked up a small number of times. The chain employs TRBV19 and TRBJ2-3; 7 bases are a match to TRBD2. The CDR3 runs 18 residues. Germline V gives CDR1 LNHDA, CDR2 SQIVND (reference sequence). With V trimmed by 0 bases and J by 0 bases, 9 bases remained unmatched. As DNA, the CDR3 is TGTGCCAGTAGTATAGACCGACTAGCAGTCGCTAGCACAGATACGCAGTATTTT. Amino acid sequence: CASSIDRLAVASTDTQYF. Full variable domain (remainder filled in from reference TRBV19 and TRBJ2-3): DGGITQSPKYLFRKEGQNVTLSCEQNLNHDAMYWYRQDPGQGLRLIYYSQIVNDFQKGDIAEGYSVSREKKESFPLTVTSAQKNPTAFYLCASSIDRLAVASTDTQYFGPGTRLTVL.

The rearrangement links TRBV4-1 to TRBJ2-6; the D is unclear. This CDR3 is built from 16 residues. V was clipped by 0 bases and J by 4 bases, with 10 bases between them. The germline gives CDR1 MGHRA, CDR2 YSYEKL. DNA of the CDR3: TGCGCCAGCAGCCAAGAGCCCCGTGCCGGGGCCAACGTCCTGACTTTC. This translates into CASSQEPRAGANVLTF.

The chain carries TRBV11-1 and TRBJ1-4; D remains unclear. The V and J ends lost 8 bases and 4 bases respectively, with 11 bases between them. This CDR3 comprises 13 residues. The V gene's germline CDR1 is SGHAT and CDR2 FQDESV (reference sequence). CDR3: CASRIHDNEKLFF. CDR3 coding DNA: TGTGCCAGCCGCATCCACGATAATGAAAAACTGTTTTTT.

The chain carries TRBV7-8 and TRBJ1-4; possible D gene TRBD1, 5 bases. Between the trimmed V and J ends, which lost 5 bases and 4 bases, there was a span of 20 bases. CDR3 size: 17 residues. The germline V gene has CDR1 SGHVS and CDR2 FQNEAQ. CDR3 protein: CASSITRRTGVNEKLFF. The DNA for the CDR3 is TGTGCCAGCAGCATAACCAGGAGAACGGGGGTTAATGAAAAACTGTTTTTT.

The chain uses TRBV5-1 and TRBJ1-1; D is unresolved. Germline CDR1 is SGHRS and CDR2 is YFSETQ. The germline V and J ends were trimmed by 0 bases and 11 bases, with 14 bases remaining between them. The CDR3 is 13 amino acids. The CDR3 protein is CASSLAGGTGAFF. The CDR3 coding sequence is TGCGCCAGCAGCTTGGCCGGCGGCACGGGGGCTTTCTTT. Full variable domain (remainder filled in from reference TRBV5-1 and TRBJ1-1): KAGVTQTPRYLIKTRGQQVTLSCSPISGHRSVSWYQQTPGQGLQFLFEYFSETQRNKGNFPGRFSGRQFSNSRSEMNVSTLELGDSALYLCASSLAGGTGAFFGQGTRLTVV.

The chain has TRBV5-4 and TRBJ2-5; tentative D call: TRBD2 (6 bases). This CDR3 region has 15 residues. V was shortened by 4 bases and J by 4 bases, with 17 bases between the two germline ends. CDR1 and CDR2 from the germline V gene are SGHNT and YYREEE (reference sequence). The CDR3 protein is CASSPRGGLSETQYF. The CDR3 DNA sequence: TGTGCCAGCAGCCCCCGCGGAGGGCTCTCAGAGACCCAGTACTTC.

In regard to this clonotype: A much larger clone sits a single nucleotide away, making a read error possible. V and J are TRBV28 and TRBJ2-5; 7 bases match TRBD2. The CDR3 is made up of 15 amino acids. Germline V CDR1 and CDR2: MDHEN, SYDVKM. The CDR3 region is CVSSFGGGYQETQYF. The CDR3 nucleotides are TGTGTCAGCAGTTTTGGCGGGGGTTACCAAGAGACCCAGTACTTC. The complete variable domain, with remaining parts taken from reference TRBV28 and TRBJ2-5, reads DVKVTQSSRYLVKRTGEKVFLECVQDMDHENMFWYRQDPGLGLRLIYFSYDVKMKEKGDIPEGYSVSREKKERFSLILESASTNQTSMYLCVSSFGGGYQETQYFGPGTRLLVL.

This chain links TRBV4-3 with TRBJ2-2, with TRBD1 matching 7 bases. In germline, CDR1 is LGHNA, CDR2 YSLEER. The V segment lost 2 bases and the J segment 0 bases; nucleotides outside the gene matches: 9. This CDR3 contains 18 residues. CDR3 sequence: CASSQTLRTGSNTGELFF. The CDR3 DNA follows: TGCGCCAGCAGCCAAACCCTTCGGACAGGTTCGAACACCGGGGAGCTGTTTTTT.

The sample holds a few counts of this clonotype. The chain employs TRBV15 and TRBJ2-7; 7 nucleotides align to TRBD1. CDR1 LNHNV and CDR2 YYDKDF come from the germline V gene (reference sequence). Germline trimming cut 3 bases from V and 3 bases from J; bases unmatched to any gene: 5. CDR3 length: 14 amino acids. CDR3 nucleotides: TGTGCCACCAGCAGCAGCCGGGACAGCTACGAGCAGTACTTC. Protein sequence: CATSSSRDSYEQYF.

The CDR3 coding sequence is TGCAGTGCCACCTACTGGGCTAGCGGGCTGTACAATGAGCAGTTCTTC. It specifies CSATYWASGLYNEQFF. The V gene is TRBV20-1, the J gene TRBJ2-1; 8 bases are shared with TRBD2. The CDR3 consists of 16 residues. Per germline, CDR1 DFQATT and CDR2 SNEGSKA (reference sequence). Trimming took 6 bases from V and 4 from J; bases not matched to a gene: 14.

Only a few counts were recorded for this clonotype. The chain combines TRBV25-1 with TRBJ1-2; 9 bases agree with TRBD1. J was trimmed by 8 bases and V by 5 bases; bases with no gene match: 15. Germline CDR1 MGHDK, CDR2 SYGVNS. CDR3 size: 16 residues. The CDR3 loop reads CASSFLSETGGRGYTF. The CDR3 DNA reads TGTGCCAGCAGTTTTTTGAGCGAAACAGGGGGCCGAGGCTACACCTTC.